This T cell receptor beta chain was profiled in a study of shared clonotypes between healthy human individuals. Study results and limitations: Apart from blood, nothing was sampled; tissue repertoires likely differ.

Donors comprised only Caucasian adults living in Nashville, Tennessee. At a deep level, the assay was run. The authors sequenced unsorted PBMC DNA on ten immunoSEQ deep assay plates. Clones were read by immunoSEQ multiplex PCR, and TCRdb kept only the in-frame ones, dropping some. The sample holds fewer than 600,000 clones, 79% seen once. Germline V gene lookup returns CDR1 ENHRY and CDR2 SYGVKD. V gave up 1 base and J gave up 1 base; unmatched junction bases: 6. CDR3 length: 16 amino acids. With respect to this clone: Its antigen is as yet unknown.

This clonotype originated in a woman aged 40 to 55 in good health. Some clones in this sample may be carry-over from other donors' samples. The sample comprised PBMCs. The gene calls are TRBV10-3 and TRBJ1-2; 7 bases match TRBD1. The CDR3 DNA reads as TGTGCCATCAGTGAGTTAGGAGGGGGCGTTAACTATGGCTACACCTTC. It specifies CAISELGGGVNYGYTF.